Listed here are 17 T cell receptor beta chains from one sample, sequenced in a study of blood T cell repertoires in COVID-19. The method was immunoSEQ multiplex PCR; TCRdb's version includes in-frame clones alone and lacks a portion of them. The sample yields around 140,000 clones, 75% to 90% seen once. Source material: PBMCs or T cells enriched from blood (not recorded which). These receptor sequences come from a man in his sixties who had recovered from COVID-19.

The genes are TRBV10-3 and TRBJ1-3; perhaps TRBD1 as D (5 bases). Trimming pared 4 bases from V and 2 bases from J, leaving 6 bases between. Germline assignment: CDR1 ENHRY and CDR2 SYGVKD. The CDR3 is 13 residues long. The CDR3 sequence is CAISAGPGNTIYF. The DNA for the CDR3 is TGTGCCATCAGTGCAGGGCCTGGAAACACCATATATTTT.

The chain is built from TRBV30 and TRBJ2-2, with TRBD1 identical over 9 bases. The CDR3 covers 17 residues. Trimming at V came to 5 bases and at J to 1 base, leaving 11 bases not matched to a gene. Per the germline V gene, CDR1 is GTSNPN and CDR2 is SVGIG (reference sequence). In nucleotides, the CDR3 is TGTGCCTGGTTGGGGGGTTGGGGACAGGGGAACACCGGGGAGCTGTTTTTT. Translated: CAWLGGWGQGNTGELFF.

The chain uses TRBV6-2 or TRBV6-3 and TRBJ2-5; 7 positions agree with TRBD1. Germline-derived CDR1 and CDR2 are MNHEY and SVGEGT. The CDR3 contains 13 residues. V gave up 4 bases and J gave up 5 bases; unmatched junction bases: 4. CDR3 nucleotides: TGTGCCAGCAGTTTTCAGGGGGTTGAGACCCAGTACTTC. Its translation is CASSFQGVETQYF.

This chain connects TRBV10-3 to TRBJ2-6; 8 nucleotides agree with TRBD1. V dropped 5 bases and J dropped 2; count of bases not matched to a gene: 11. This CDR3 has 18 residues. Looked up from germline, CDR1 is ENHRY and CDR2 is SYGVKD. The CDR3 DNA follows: TGTGCCATCAGTAGACCGGGACAGGATAACCCTGGGGCCAACGTCCTGACTTTC. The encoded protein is CAISRPGQDNPGANVLTF.

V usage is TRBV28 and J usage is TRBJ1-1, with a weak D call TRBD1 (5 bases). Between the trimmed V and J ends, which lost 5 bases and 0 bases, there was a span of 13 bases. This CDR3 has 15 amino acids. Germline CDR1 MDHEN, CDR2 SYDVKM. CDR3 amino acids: CASSPHSTVNTEAFF. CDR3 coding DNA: TGTGCCAGCAGTCCCCACTCGACAGTGAACACTGAAGCTTTCTTT.

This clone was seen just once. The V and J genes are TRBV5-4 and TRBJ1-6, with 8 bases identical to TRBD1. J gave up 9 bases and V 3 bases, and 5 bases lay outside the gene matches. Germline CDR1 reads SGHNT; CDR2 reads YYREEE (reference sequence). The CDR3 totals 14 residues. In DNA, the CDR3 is TGTGCCAGCAGCTCCCAGGGGGCCGGTTCACCCCTCCACTTT. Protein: CASSSQGAGSPLHF. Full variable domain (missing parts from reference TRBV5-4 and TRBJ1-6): ETGVTQSPTHLIKTRGQQVTLRCSSQSGHNTVSWYQQALGQGPQFIFQYYREEENGRGNFPPRFSGLQFPNYSSELNVNALELDDSALYLCASSSQGAGSPLHFGNGTRLTVT.

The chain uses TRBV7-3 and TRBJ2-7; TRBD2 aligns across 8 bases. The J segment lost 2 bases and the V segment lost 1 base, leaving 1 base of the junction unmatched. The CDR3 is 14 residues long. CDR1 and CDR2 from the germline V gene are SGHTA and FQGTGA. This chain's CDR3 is CASSLNGRAYEQYF. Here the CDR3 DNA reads TGTGCCAGCAGCTTAAACGGGAGGGCCTACGAGCAGTACTTC.

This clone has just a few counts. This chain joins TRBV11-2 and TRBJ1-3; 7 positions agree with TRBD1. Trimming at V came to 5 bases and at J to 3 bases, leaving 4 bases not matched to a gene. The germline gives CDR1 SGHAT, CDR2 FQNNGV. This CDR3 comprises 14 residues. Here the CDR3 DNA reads TGTGCCAGCAGCGCCAGACAGGGTGGAAACACCATATATTTT. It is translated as CASSARQGGNTIYF.

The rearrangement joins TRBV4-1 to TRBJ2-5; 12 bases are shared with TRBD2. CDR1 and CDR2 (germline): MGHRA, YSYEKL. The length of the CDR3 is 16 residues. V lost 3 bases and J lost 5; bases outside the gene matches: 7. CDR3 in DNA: TGCGCCAGCAGCCAGGCCGGGACTAGCGGGTTGGAGACCCAGTACTTC. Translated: CASSQAGTSGLETQYF.

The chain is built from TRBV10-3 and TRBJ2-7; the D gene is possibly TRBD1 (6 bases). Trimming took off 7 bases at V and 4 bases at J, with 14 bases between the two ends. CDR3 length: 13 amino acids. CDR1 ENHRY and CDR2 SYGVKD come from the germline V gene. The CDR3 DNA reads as TGTGCCATCACCCGGGACATCGGATACGAGCAGTACTTC. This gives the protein CAITRDIGYEQYF.

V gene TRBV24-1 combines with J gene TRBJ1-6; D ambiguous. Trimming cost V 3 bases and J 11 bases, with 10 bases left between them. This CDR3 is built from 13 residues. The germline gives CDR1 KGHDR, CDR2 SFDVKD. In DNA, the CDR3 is TGTGCCACCAGTGATATAGGGAGGGCACCCCTCCACTTT. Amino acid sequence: CATSDIGRAPLHF.

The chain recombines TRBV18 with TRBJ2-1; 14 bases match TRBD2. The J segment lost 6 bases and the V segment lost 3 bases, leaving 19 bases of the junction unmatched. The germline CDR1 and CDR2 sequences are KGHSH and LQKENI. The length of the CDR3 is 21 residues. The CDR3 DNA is TGTGCCAGCTCACCGACTTCCGGGACTAGCGGGAGTGGGAAAAGGATCAATGAGCAGTTCTTC. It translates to CASSPTSGTSGSGKRINEQFF.

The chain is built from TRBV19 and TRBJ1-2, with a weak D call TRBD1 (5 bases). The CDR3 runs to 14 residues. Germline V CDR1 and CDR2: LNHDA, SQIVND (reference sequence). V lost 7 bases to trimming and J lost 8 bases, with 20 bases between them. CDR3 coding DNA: TGTGCCAGTAAGGGGCGATCATACTACGAGGGCTACACCTTC. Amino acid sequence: CASKGRSYYEGYTF.

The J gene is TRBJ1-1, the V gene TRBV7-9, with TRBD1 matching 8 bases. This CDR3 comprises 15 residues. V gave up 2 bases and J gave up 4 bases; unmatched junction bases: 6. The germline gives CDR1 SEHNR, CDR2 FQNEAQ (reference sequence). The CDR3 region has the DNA TGTGCCAGCAGCTTAAGTGGACAGGGTGCCACTGAAGCTTTCTTT. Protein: CASSLSGQGATEAFF.

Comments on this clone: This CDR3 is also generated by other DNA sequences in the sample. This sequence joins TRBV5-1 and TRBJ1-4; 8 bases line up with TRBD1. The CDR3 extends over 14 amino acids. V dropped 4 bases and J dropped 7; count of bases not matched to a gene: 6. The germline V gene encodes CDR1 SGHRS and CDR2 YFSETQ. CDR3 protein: CASSLGTGGEKLFF. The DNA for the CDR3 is TGCGCCAGCAGCCTAGGGACAGGAGGTGAAAAACTGTTTTTT.

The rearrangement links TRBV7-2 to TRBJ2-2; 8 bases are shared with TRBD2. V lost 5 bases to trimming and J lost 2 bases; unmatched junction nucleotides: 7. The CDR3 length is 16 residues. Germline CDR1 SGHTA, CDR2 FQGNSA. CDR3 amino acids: CASSRQAGANTGELFF. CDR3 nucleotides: TGTGCCAGCAGCAGACAAGCGGGGGCAAACACCGGGGAGCTGTTTTTT.

Written as DNA, the CDR3 is TGTGCCAGCAGTTACTCTCCGGCGACAGGGGCGCATCGGGGAGAGACCCAGTACTTC. Translating gives CASSYSPATGAHRGETQYF. The chain links TRBV6-7 to TRBJ2-5; 8 bases are shared with TRBD1. TRBV6-7 is classed as an ORF, of uncertain function. After removal of 0 bases from V and 4 bases from J, the junction contained 16 bases not matched to a gene. The CDR3 spans 19 residues.